The present TCR beta chain was sequenced within a study of blood T cells in healthy people across ages. This clonotype came up a few times. Its antigen is currently unknown. Alongside a J-beta primer mix, a sample-barcoded 5' primer served in a second PCR lasting about 7 to 11 cycles. MiXCR, run by TCRdb on the 5' RACE reads, gives a single entry per CDR3 protein. Altogether approximately 850,000 distinct CDR3 sequences are present, 58% being singletons, with the ten largest covering around 22%. Looked up from germline, CDR1 is MDHEN and CDR2 is SYDVKM. The CDR3 loop spans 14 amino acids. Trimming took off 6 bases at V and 5 bases at J, with 16 bases between the two ends. Study conclusions and caveats: Lack of knowledge of donor CMV status possibly confounded expanded clonotype changes. Unsorted PBMC material precluded a definitive naive versus antigen-experienced comparison. Naive CD4+ cell counts and diversity both ran higher in long-lived than in aged donors.

This receptor was obtained from a man under 40 in good health. Sequenced: blood. This chain links TRBV28 with TRBJ2-5, with unresolved D. CDR3 protein: CASRPPWGMETQYF. CDR3 nucleotides: TGTGCCAGCAGACCTCCTTGGGGAATGGAGACCCAGTACTTC.